This T cell receptor (beta chain) originates from a study of blood T cell repertoires in COVID-19. Repertoires were generated with immunoSEQ multiplex PCR, while TCRdb's copy carries only in-frame clones and drops some. The sample lists fewer than 500,000 clones, 81% occurring once. This CDR3 spans 14 amino acids. Germline CDR1 SNHLY, CDR2 FYNNEI. The V and J ends lost 5 bases and 1 base, in that order; junction bases with no gene match: 3. Material: peripheral blood. The V gene is TRBV2, the J gene TRBJ2-5, with TRBD2 matching 8 bases. The TCR originated in a human donor with acute or convalescent COVID-19. The donor label of this sample is uncertain. Here the CDR3 reads CASSRTSGQETQYF. CDR3 sequence (DNA): TGTGCCAGCAGTCGTACTAGCGGCCAAGAGACCCAGTACTTC.